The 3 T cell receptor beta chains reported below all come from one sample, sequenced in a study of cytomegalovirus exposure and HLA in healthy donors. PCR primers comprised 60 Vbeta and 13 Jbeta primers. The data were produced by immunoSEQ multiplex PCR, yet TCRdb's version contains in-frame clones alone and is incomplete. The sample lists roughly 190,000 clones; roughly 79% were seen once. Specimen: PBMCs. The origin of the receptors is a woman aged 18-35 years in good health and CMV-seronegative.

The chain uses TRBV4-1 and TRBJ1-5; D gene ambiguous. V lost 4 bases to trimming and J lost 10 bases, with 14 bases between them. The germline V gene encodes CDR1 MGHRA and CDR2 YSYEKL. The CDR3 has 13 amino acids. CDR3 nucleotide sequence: TGCGCCAGCAGCCCGTCCTTAAGACAACCCCAGCATTTT. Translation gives CASSPSLRQPQHF.

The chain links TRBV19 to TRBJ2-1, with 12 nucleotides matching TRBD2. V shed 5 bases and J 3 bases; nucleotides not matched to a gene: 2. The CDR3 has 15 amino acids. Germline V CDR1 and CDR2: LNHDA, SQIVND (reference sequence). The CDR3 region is CASSVGLAGYNEQFF. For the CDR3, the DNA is TGTGCCAGTAGTGTGGGACTAGCGGGCTACAATGAGCAGTTCTTC.

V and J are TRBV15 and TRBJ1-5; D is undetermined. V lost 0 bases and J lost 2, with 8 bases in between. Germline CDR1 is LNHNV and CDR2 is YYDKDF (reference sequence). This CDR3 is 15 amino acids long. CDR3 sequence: CATSRDGVGNQPQHF. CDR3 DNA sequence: TGTGCCACCAGCAGAGACGGAGTTGGCAATCAGCCCCAGCATTTT.